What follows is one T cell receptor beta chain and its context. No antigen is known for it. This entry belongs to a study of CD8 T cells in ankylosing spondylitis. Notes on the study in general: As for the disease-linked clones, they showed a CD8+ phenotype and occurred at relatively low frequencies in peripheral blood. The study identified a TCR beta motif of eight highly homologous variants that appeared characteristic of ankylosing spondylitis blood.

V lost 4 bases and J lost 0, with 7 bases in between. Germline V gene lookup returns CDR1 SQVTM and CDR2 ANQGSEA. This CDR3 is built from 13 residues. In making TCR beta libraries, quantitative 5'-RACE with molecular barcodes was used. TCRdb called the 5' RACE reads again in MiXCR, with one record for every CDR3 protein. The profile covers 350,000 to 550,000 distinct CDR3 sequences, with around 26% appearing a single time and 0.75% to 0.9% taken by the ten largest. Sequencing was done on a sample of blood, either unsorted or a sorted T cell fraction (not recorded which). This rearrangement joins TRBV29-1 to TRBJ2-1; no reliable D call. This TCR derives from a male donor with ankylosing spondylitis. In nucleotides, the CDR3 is TGCAGCGTTGCGAAAAGCTCCTACAATGAGCAGTTCTTC. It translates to CSVAKSSYNEQFF.